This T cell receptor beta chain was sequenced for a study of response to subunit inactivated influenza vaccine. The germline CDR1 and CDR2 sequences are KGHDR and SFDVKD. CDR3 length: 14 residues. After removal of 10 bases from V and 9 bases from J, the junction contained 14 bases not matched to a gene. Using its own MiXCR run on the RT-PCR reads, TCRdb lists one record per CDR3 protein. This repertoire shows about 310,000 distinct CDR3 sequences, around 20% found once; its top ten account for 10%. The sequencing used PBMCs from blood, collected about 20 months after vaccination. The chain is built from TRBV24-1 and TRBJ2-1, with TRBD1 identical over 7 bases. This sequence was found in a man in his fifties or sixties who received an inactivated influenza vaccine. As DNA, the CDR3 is TGTGCCACGTCAGACAGGGTAAAAGTTATTGAGCAGTTCTTC. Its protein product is CATSDRVKVIEQFF.